This entry describes one T cell receptor beta chain. Its antigen is still unknown. The sample belongs to a study of radiation and T cells in renal cell carcinoma. Whole-study context: Nephrectomy followed 15 Gy stereotactic body radiation by 4 weeks. Study-level results: From baseline, blood top tumor clonotypes peaked at 2 weeks post-radiation.

Time point here: blood 2 weeks post-SBRT. Treatment described: 15 Gy SBRT to primary tumor, nephrectomy 4 weeks later. Radiation-treated patients gave blood at baseline, week 2 and week 4. The patient's renal cell carcinoma had clear cell pathology. Trimming at V came to 3 bases and at J to 2 bases, leaving 11 bases not matched to a gene. Germline CDR1 is SGHTS and CDR2 is YDEGEE. The CDR3 consists of 19 residues. Sequencing used immunoSEQ multiplex PCR; TCRdb keeps in-frame clones, though not all of them. This sample has just over 150,000 clones, with roughly 89% found just once. Sequenced here: blood, sampled from a patient whose treatment included radiotherapy and nephrectomy. The rearrangement uses TRBV5-8 and TRBJ2-3, with TRBD2 matching 14 bases. This TCR came from a woman aged 45-60 years with renal cell carcinoma. CDR3 nucleotides: TGTGCCAGCAGCTCAGGACTAGCGGGGGGCCCGGAGTACACAGATACGCAGTATTTT. Encoded protein: CASSSGLAGGPEYTDTQYF.